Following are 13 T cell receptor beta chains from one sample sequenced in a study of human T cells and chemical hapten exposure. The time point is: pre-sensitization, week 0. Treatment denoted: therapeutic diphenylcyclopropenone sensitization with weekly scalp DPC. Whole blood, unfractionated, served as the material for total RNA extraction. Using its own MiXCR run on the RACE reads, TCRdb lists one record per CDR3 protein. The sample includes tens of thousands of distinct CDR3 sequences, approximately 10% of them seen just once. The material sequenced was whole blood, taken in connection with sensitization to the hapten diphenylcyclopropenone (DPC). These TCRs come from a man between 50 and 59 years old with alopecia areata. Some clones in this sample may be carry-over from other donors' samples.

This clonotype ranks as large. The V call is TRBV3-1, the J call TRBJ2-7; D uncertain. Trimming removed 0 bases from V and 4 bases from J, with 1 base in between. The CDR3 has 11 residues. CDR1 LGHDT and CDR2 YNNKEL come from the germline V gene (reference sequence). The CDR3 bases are TGTGCCAGCAGCCAAGATTACGAGCAGTACTTC. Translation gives CASSQDYEQYF.

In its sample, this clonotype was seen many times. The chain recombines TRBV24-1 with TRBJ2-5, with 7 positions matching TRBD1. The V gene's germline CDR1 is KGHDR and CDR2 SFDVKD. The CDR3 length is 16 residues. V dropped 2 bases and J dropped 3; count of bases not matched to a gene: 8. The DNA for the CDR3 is TGTGCCACCAGTGATTACCAAAGAACAGGGGAAGAGACCCAGTACTTC. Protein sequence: CATSDYQRTGEETQYF.

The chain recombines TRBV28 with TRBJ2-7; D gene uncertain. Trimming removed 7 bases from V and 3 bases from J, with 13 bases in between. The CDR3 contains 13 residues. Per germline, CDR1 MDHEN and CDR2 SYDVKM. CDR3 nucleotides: TGTGCCAGCACGACGGATTCCCACTACGAGCAGTACTTC. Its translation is CASTTDSHYEQYF.

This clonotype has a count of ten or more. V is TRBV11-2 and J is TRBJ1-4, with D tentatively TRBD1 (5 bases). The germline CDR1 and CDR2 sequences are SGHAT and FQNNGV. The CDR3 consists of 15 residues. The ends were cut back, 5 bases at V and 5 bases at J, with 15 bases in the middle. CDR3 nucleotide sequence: TGTGCCAGCAGCCCCCGTGGGGGGACCAATGAAAAACTGTTTTTT. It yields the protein CASSPRGGTNEKLFF.

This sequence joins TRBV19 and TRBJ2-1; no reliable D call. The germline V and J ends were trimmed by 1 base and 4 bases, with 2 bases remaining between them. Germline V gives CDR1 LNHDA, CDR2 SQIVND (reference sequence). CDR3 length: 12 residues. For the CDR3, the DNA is TGTGCCAGTAGTATAGTTTACAATGAGCAGTTCTTC. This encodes CASSIVYNEQFF.

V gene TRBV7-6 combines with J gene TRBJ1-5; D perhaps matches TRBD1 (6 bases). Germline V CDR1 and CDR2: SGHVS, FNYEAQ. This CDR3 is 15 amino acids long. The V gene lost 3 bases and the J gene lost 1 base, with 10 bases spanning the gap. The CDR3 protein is CASSLGHLSNQPQHF. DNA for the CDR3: TGTGCCAGCAGCTTGGGACACCTAAGCAATCAGCCCCAGCATTTT.

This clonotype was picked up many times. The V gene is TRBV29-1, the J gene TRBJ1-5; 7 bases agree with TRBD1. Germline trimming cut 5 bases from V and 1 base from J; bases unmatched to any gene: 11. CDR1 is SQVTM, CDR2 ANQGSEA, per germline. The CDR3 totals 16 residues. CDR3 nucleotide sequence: TGCAGCGTTCCTGCAGGGGGGGGTAAAAGCAATCAGCCCCAGCATTTT. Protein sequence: CSVPAGGGKSNQPQHF.

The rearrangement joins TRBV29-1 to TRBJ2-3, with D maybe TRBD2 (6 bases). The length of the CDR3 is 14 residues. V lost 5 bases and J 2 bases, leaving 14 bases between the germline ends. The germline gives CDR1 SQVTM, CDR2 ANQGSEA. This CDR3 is CSVREQSYTDTQYF. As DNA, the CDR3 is TGCAGCGTTCGGGAGCAGTCTTACACAGATACGCAGTATTTT.

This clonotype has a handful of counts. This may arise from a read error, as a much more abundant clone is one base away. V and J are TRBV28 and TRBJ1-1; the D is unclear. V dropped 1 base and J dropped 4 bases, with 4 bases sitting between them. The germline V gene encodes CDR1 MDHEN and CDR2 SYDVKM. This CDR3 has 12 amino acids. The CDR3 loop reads CASSLLGTEAFF. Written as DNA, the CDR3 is TGTGCCAGCAGTTTATTGGGCACTGAAGCTTTCTTT.

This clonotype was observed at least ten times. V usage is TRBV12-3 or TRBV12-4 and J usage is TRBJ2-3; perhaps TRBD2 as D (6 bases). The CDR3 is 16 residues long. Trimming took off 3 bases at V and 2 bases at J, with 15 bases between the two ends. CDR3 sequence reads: CASSFSWGGDTDTQYF. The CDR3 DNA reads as TGTGCCAGCAGTTTTAGCTGGGGCGGGGACACAGATACGCAGTATTTT.

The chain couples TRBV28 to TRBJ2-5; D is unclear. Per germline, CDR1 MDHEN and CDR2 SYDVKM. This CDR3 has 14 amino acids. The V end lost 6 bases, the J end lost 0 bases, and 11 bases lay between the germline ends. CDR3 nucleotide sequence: TGTGCCAGCAGCAGACCTGGGTACCAAGAGACCCAGTACTTC. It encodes CASSRPGYQETQYF.

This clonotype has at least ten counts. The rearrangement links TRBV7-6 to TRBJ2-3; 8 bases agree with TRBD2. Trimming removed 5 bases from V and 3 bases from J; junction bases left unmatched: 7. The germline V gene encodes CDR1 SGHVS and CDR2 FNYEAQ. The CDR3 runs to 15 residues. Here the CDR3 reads CASSPSGRGTDTQYF. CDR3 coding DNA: TGTGCCAGCAGCCCCAGCGGGAGAGGGACAGATACGCAGTATTTT.

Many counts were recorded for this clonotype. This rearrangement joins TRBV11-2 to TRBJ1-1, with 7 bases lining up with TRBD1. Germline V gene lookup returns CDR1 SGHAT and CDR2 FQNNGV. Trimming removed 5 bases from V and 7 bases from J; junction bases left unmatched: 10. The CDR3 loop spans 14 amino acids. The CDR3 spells CASSLGGGRNEAFF. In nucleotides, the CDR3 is TGTGCCAGCAGCCTAGGGGGCGGAAGGAATGAAGCTTTCTTT.